A selection of T cell receptor beta chains follows, all from one sample in a study of cytomegalovirus exposure and HLA in healthy donors. Generated by immunoSEQ multiplex PCR, the TCRdb table keeps only in-frame clones and is missing some. The sample holds about 41,000 clones, over 70% seen once. The sequencing input was PBMCs. The receptors come from a man between 50 and 59 years old in good health and CMV-seronegative. Both conserved end residues are part of each CDR3. The order of the fields is CDR3 protein, CDR3 DNA, CDR3 length, J gene, V gene, clone size, D gene. A D gene is named only where the DNA matches it firmly. Clone size is given for some rows only: seen once, a few or many times, or a class if the clone is expanded.

CAGSRKTGLAAYEQYF	TGTGCCGGTAGTAGGAAGACAGGGCTCGCAGCCTACGAGCAGTACTTC	16	TRBJ2-7	TRBV19	.	TRBD1
CASSFWTENTGELFF	TGCGCCAGCAGTTTCTGGACAGAGAACACCGGGGAGCTGTTTTTT	15	TRBJ2-2	TRBV5-1	.	.
CASSLEARRNTQYF	TGTGCCAGCAGCTTAGAGGCCCGGCGGAATACGCAGTATTTT	14	TRBJ2-3	TRBV13	.	.
CASSEPADRVDRCTEAFF	TGCGCCAGCAGTGAACCTGCGGACAGGGTGGATAGGTGCACTGAAGCTTTCTTT	18	TRBJ1-1	TRBV23-1	once	TRBD1
CAGGFSNTGELFF	TGCGCAGGGGGATTCTCGAACACCGGGGAGCTGTTTTTT	13	TRBJ2-2	TRBV6-5	.	TRBD1
CASRFSGGGANTEAFF	TGTGCCAGCAGATTCTCGGGGGGGGGCGCGAACACTGAAGCTTTCTTT	16	TRBJ1-1	TRBV27	.	.
CASSHSSRTSGTDTQYF	TGCGCCAGCAGCCACTCCAGTCGGACTAGCGGCACAGATACGCAGTATTTT	17	TRBJ2-3	TRBV4-3	.	TRBD2
CASSSGYEQYF	TGTGCCAGCAGTAGCGGGTACGAGCAGTACTTC	11	TRBJ2-7	TRBV14	once	TRBD2
CASISRQGISNEQFF	TGTGCCAGCATTTCAAGACAGGGGATTAGCAATGAGCAGTTCTTC	15	TRBJ2-1	TRBV2	few	TRBD1
CSSSLVGGSTEAFF	TGTTCCAGCAGCTTAGTAGGAGGGAGTACTGAAGCTTTCTTT	14	TRBJ1-1	TRBV7-9	once	.
CASTNGGIAGGPAQYF	TGTGCCAGCACCAACGGGGGGATAGCGGGGGGGCCTGCGCAGTATTTT	16	TRBJ2-3	TRBV6-6	.	TRBD2
CASSLKTGAKDTQYF	TGTGCCAGCAGCTTGAAGACAGGGGCGAAAGATACGCAGTATTTT	15	TRBJ2-3	TRBV5-6	.	TRBD1
CAWSRGGAAYEQYF	TGTGCCTGGAGTAGAGGGGGGGCTGCGTACGAGCAGTACTTC	14	TRBJ2-7	TRBV30	.	.
CASSFGRGVTDTQYF	TGTGCCAGCAGTTTTGGGCGTGGTGTAACAGATACGCAGTATTTT	15	TRBJ2-3	TRBV27	.	.
CASSRWGQGATNEKLFF	TGCGCCAGCAGCCGGTGGGGACAGGGGGCTACTAATGAAAAACTGTTTTTT	17	TRBJ1-4	TRBV5-1	.	TRBD1
CASSYVWQTHEKLFF	TGTGCCAGCAGTTATGTGTGGCAGACACATGAAAAACTGTTTTTT	15	TRBJ1-4	TRBV27	.	.
CAMGTGASPDTQYF	TGTGCCATGGGGACAGGGGCATCTCCAGATACGCAGTATTTT	14	TRBJ2-3	TRBV10-3	.	TRBD1
CAIKGPTATDTQYF	TGTGCCATCAAGGGGCCTACTGCCACAGATACGCAGTATTTT	14	TRBJ2-3	TRBV10-3	.	.
CASSLTSGGYQETQYF	TGTGCCAGCAGTTTGACTAGCGGGGGATACCAAGAGACCCAGTACTTC	16	TRBJ2-5	TRBV6-5	.	TRBD2
CASSLGDRGGGTEAFF	TGCGCCAGCAGCTTGGGGGACAGGGGAGGAGGTACTGAAGCTTTCTTT	16	TRBJ1-1	TRBV5-1	few	TRBD1